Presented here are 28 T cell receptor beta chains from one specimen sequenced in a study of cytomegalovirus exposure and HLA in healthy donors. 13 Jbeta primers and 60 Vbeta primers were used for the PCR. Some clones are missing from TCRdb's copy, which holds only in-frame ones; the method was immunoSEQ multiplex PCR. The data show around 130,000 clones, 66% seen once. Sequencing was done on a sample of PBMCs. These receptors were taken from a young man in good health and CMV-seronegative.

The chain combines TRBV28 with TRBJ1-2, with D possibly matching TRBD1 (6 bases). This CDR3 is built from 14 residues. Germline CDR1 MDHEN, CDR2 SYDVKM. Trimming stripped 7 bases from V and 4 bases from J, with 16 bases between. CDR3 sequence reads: CASTQRTDGYGYTF. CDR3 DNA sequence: TGTGCCAGCACCCAAAGGACAGATGGCTATGGCTACACCTTC.

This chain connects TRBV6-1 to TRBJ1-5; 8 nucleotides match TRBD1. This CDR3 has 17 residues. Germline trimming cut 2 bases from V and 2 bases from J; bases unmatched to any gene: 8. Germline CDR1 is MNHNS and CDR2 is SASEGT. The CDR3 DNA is TGTGCCAGCAGTGAACAGGGGGCTAAATTTGGCAATCAGCCCCAGCATTTT. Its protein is CASSEQGAKFGNQPQHF.

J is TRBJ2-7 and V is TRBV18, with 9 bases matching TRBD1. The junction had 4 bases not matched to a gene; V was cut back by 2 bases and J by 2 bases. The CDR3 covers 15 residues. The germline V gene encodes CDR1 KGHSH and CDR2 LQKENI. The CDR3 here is CASSPEDRGTYEQYF. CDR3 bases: TGTGCCAGCTCACCAGAGGACAGGGGAACCTACGAGCAGTACTTC.

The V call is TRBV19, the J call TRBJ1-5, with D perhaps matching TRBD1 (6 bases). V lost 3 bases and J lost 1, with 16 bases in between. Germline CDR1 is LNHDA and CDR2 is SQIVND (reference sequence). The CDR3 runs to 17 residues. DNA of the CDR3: TGTGCCAGTAGTATTCTCTCTTCAGGGGTAAGCAATCAGCCCCAGCATTTT. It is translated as CASSILSSGVSNQPQHF.

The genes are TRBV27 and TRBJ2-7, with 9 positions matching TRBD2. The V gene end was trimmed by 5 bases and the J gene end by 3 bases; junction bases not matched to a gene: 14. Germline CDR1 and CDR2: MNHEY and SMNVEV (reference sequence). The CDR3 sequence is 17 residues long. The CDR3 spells CASSGERVAGVGYEQYF. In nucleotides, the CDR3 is TGTGCCAGCAGTGGGGAGCGAGTAGCGGGAGTAGGCTACGAGCAGTACTTC.

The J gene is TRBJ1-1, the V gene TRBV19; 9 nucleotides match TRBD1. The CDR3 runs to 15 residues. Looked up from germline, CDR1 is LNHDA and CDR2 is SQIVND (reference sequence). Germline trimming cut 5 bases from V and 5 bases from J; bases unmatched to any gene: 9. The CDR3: CASSGIYRGRTEAFF. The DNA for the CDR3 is TGTGCCAGTAGTGGGATATACAGGGGGCGGACTGAAGCTTTCTTT.

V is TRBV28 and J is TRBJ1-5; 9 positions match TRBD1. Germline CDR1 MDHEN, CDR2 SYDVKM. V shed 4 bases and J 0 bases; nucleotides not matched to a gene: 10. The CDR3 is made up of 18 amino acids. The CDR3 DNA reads TGTGCCAGCAGTTCGGGGGGGACAGGGCCCGTTAGCAATCAGCCCCAGCATTTT. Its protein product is CASSSGGTGPVSNQPQHF.

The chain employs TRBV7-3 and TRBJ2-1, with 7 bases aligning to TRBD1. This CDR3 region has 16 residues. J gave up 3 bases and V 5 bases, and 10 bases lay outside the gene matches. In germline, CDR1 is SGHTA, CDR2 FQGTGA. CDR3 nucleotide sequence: TGTGCCAGCAGCCCCGGGGACAGACTATTCTACAATGAGCAGTTCTTC. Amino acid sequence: CASSPGDRLFYNEQFF.

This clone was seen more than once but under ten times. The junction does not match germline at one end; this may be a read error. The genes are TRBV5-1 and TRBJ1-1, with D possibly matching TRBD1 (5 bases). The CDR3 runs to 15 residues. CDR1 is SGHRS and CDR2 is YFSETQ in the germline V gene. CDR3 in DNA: TGCCCCAGCAGCCCCGACGGGGGAGGAGTTGGTCGAGCTTTCTTT. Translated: CPSSPDGGGVGRAFF.

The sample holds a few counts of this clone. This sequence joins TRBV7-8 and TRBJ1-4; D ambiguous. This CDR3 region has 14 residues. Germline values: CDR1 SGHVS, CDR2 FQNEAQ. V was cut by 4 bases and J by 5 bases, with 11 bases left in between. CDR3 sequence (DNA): TGTGCCAGCAGCTCCGGCCCCAGGAATGAAAAACTGTTTTTT. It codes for CASSSGPRNEKLFF.

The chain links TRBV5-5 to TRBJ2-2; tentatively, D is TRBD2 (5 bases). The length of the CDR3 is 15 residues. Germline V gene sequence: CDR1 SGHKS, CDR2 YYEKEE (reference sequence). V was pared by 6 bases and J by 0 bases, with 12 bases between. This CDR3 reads CASIPGTTNTGELFF. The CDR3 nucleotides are TGTGCCAGCATCCCGGGAACGACGAACACCGGGGAGCTGTTTTTT.

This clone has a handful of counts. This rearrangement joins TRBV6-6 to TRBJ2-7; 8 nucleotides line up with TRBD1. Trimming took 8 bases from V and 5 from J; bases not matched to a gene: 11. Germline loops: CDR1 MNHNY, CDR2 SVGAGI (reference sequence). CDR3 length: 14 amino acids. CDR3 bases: TGTGCCAGCTGGGAAGGACAGGGTTTAAACGAGCAGTACTTC. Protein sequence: CASWEGQGLNEQYF.

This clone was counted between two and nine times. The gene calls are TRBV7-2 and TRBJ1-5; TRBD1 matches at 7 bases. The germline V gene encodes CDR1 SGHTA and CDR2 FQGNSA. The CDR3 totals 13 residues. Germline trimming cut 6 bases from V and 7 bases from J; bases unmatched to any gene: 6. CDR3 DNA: TGTGCCAGCAGGGCTGACAGGGACCAGCCCCAGCATTTT. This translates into CASRADRDQPQHF. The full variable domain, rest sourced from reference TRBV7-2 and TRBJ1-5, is GAGVSQSPSNKVTEKGKDVELRCDPISGHTALYWYRQSLGQGLEFLIYFQGNSAPDKSGLPSDRFSAERTGGSVSTLTIQRTQQEDSAVYLCASRADRDQPQHFGDGTRLSIL.

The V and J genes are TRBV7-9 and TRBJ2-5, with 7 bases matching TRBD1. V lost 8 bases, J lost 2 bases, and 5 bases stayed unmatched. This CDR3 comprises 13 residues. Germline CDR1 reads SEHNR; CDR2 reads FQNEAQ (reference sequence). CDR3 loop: CASLVRGQETQYF. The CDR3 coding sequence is TGTGCCAGCTTAGTCAGGGGGCAAGAGACCCAGTACTTC.

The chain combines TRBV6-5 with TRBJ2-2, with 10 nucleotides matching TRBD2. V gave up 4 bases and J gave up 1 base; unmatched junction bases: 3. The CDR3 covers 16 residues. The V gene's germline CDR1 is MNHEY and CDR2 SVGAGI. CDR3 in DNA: TGTGCCAGCAGTTTAGTAGCGGGGGGGAACACCGGGGAGCTGTTTTTT. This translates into CASSLVAGGNTGELFF.

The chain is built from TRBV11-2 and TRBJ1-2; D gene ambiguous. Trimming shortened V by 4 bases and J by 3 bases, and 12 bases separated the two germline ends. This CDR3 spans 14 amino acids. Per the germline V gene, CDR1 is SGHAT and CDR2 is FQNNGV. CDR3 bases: TGTGCCAGCAGCTCCCCTCTGCGAGACTATGGCTACACCTTC. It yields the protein CASSSPLRDYGYTF.

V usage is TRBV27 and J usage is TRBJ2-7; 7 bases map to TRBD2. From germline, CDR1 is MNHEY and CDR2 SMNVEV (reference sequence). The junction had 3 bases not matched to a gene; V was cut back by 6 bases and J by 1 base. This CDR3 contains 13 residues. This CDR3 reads CASSFGGSYEQYF. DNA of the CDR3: TGTGCCAGCAGCTTCGGGGGGTCCTACGAGCAGTACTTC.

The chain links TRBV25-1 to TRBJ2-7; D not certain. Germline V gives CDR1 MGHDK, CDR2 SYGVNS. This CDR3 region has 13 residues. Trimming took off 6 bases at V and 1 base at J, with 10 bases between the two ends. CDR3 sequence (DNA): TGTGCCAGCAGGGCTCAGGTGTCCTACGAGCAGTACTTC. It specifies CASRAQVSYEQYF.

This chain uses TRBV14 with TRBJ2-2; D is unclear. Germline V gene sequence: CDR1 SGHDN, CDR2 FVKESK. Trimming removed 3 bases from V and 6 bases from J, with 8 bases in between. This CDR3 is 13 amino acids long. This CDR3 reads CASSHPWPGELFF. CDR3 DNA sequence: TGTGCCAGCAGCCACCCCTGGCCCGGGGAGCTGTTTTTT.

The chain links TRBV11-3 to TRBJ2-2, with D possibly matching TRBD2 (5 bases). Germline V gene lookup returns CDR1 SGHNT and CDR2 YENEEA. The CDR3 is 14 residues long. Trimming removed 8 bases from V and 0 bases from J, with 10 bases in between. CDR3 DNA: TGTGCCAGCTCCCCGGAGGCGAACACCGGGGAGCTGTTTTTT. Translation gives CASSPEANTGELFF.

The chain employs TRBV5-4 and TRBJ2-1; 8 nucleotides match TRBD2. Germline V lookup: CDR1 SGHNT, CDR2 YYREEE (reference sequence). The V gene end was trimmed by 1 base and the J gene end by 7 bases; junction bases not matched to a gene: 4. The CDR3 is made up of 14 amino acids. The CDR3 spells CASSLPGGSNEQFF. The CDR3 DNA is TGTGCCAGCAGCTTGCCGGGAGGGTCAAATGAGCAGTTCTTC.

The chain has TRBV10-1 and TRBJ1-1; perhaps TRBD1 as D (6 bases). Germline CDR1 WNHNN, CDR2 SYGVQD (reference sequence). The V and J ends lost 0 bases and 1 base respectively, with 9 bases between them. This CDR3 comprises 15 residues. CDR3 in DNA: TGCGCCAGCAGTGAGTCCGCCAGGGGGAACACTGAAGCTTTCTTT. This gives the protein CASSESARGNTEAFF.

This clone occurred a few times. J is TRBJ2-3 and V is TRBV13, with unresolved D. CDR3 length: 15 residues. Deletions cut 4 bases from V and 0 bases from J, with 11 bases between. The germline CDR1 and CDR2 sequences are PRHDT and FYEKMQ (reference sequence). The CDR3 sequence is CASSSARVSTDTQYF. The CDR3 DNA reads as TGTGCCAGCAGCTCGGCCCGGGTTAGCACAGATACGCAGTATTTT. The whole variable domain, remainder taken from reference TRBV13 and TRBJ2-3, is AAGVIQSPRHLIKEKRETATLKCYPIPRHDTVYWYQQGPGQDPQFLISFYEKMQSDKGSIPDRFSAQQFSDYHSELNMSSLELGDSALYFCASSSARVSTDTQYFGPGTRLTVL.

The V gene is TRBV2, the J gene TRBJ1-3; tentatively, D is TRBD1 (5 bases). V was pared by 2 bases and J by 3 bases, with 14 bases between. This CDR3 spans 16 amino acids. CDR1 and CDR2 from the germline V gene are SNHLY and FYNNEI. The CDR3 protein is CASSEQGRISGNTIYF. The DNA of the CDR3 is TGTGCCAGCAGTGAACAGGGCCGAATAAGTGGAAACACCATATATTTT.

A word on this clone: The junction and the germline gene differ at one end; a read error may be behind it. The CDR3 region is CSVVGLAGLLF. The CDR3 nucleotides read TGCAGCGTTGTCGGGCTAGCGGGGCTTCTTTTC. The chain links TRBV29-1 to TRBJ2-7, with TRBD2 matching 9 bases. This CDR3 contains 11 residues. Looked up from germline, CDR1 is SQVTM and CDR2 is ANQGSEA.

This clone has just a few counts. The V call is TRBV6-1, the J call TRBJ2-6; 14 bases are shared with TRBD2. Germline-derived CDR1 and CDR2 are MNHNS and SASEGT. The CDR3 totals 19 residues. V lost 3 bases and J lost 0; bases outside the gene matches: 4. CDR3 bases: TGTGCCAGCAGTGAGGGACTAGCGGGGGCGGGCTCTGGGGCCAACGTCCTGACTTTC. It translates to CASSEGLAGAGSGANVLTF.

CDR3 sequence reads: CATRPQQKAFF. The CDR3 DNA sequence: TGCGCCACCCGCCCACAACAGAAAGCTTTCTTT. The V call is TRBV10-2, the J call TRBJ1-1, with D unresolved. The CDR3 has 11 residues. CDR1 is WSHSY, CDR2 SAAADI, per germline. V lost 10 bases and J 9 bases, leaving 15 bases between the germline ends.

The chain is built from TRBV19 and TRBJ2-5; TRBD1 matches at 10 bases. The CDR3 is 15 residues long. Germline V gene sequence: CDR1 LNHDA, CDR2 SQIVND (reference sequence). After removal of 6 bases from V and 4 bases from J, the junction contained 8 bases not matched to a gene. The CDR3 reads CASRPGQGSAETQYF. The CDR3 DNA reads TGTGCCAGTAGACCGGGACAGGGGTCGGCAGAGACCCAGTACTTC.